Below, 16 T cell receptor beta chains from the same sample are listed, as sequenced in a study of CD8 T cells in Susac syndrome. With random hexamers, reverse transcription was performed on 0.5 to 1 ug of RNA. TCRdb analysed the immunoSEQ multiplex PCR reads with MiXCR anew, one entry per CDR3 protein. Of 150,000 to 200,000 distinct CDR3 sequences listed, roughly nine tenths are singletons. The sequenced sample consisted of CD4+ T cells from PBMCs. These receptor sequences come from a human donor with Susac syndrome.

This sequence joins TRBV5-1 and TRBJ2-2, with TRBD1 as a possible D gene (6 bases). Germline V gene sequence: CDR1 SGHRS, CDR2 YFSETQ. V was trimmed by 2 bases and J by 4 bases, leaving 15 bases between them. CDR3 size: 16 residues. The CDR3 region has the DNA TGCGCCAGCAGCTTAGGACAGCCTGAACTCACCGGGGAGCTGTTTTTT. It specifies CASSLGQPELTGELFF.

This clonotype has a handful of counts. The chain joins TRBV24-1 to TRBJ2-5; D gene ambiguous. From germline, CDR1 is KGHDR and CDR2 SFDVKD. V lost 9 bases, J lost 5 bases, and 15 bases lay in between. This CDR3 is 13 amino acids long. The CDR3 sequence: CATADGPGETQYF. CDR3 nucleotide sequence: TGTGCCACCGCGGACGGCCCTGGGGAGACCCAGTACTTC.

The rearrangement uses TRBV3-1 and TRBJ2-2; unclear D gene. This CDR3 region has 14 residues. Per germline, CDR1 LGHDT and CDR2 YNNKEL (reference sequence). V shed 2 bases and J shed 7 bases, with 11 bases lying between them. The DNA for the CDR3 is TGTGCCAGCAGCCAACGGAACTGGGGCGGGGAGCTGTTTTTT. This encodes CASSQRNWGGELFF. Full variable domain (rest looked up from reference TRBV3-1 and TRBJ2-2): DTAVSQTPKYLVTQMGNDKSIKCEQNLGHDTMYWYKQDSKKFLKIMFSYNNKELIINETVPNRFSPKSPDKAHLNLHINSLELGDSAVYFCASSQRNWGGELFFGEGSRLTVL.

The chain combines TRBV9 with TRBJ1-2, with 7 positions matching TRBD1. The germline V gene encodes CDR1 SGDLS and CDR2 YYNGEE. The V and J ends lost 4 bases and 2 bases, in that order; junction bases with no gene match: 11. This CDR3 is 16 amino acids long. CDR3 bases: TGTGCCAGCAGCTCCCGGGACAGACATACGAACTATGGCTACACCTTC. It encodes CASSSRDRHTNYGYTF.

This chain links TRBV18 with TRBJ2-6, with TRBD1 matching 10 bases. CDR3 length: 17 amino acids. Germline-derived CDR1 and CDR2 are KGHSH and LQKENI. V gave up 5 bases and J gave up 2 bases; unmatched junction bases: 6. The CDR3 protein is CASSSTGGSPGANVLTF. The DNA for the CDR3 is TGTGCCAGCTCATCGACAGGGGGCTCTCCTGGGGCCAACGTCCTGACTTTC.

The chain links TRBV5-6 to TRBJ2-5, with 12 bases lining up with TRBD2. The CDR3 spans 16 residues. Germline V CDR1 and CDR2: SGHDT, YYEEEE. V shed 3 bases, J shed 3 bases, and the junction held 6 bases outside the gene matches. The chain's CDR3 is CASSSGTSGFKETQYF. CDR3 nucleotides: TGTGCCAGCAGCTCTGGGACTAGCGGGTTTAAAGAGACCCAGTACTTC.

The CDR3 coding sequence is TGTGCCAGCAGTTACCGGGGGGGCGGGGTTTCAGATACGCAGTATTTT. This encodes CASSYRGGGVSDTQYF. This chain joins TRBV6-5 and TRBJ2-3; 8 nucleotides line up with TRBD2. Losses at the gene ends were 2 bases for V and 4 bases for J; bases not matched to a gene: 8. This CDR3 has 16 residues. Per germline, CDR1 MNHEY and CDR2 SVGAGI.

The chain couples TRBV7-8 to TRBJ1-5; a possible D gene is TRBD1 (6 bases). V was pared by 10 bases and J by 4 bases, with 14 bases between. In germline, CDR1 is SGHVS, CDR2 FQNEAQ. The CDR3 has 13 amino acids. The CDR3, as DNA: TGTGCCACTTCGAGGGGGAATAATCAGCCCCAGCATTTT. Translating gives CATSRGNNQPQHF. Complete variable domain (other parts from reference TRBV7-8 and TRBJ1-5): GAGVSQSPRYKVAKRGQDVALRCDPISGHVSLFWYQQALGQGPEFLTYFQNEAQLDKSGLPSDRFFAERPEGSVSTLKIQRTQQEDSAVYLCATSRGNNQPQHFGDGTRLSIL.

The chain joins TRBV19 to TRBJ1-5, with unresolved D. Trimming took 6 bases from V and 5 from J, leaving 11 bases between them. The CDR3 is 13 residues long. The germline V gene encodes CDR1 LNHDA and CDR2 SQIVND (reference sequence). CDR3 sequence: CASSLLLHQPQHF. CDR3 bases: TGTGCCAGTAGCCTTCTCCTTCATCAGCCCCAGCATTTT.

The chain is built from TRBV6-1 and TRBJ2-1; 8 nucleotides line up with TRBD2. V gave up 7 bases and J gave up 0 bases; unmatched junction bases: 8. The germline V gene encodes CDR1 MNHNS and CDR2 SASEGT. This CDR3 is 16 amino acids long. In DNA, the CDR3 is TGTGCCAGCAATCCCGGGGGGGCTAGCTCCTACAATGAGCAGTTCTTC. It translates to CASNPGGASSYNEQFF.

The genes are TRBV20-1 and TRBJ2-5; perhaps TRBD2 as D (5 bases). This CDR3 is built from 14 residues. V was cut by 4 bases and J by 5 bases, with 17 bases left in between. Germline CDR1 reads DFQATT; CDR2 reads SNEGSKA (reference sequence). CDR3 coding DNA: TGCAGTGCTACCCCGTCCGGTCAGCGGGAGACCCAGTACTTC. Translating gives CSATPSGQRETQYF.

This chain connects TRBV28 to TRBJ2-1; 10 bases map to TRBD1. Germline CDR1 is MDHEN and CDR2 is SYDVKM. Unmatched junction bases numbered 6, after V lost 6 bases and J lost 7 bases. CDR3 size: 14 residues. CDR3 sequence: CASRRDRGRNEQFF. The CDR3 DNA reads as TGTGCCAGCAGGCGGGACAGGGGCAGGAATGAGCAGTTCTTC.

This chain's CDR3 is CSARTGTGLINEKLFF. The CDR3 DNA reads TGCAGTGCCCGAACCGGGACAGGGCTTATTAATGAAAAACTGTTTTTT. The chain is built from TRBV20-1 and TRBJ1-4; 9 bases match TRBD1. This CDR3 has 16 amino acids. Germline-derived CDR1 and CDR2 are DFQATT and SNEGSKA (reference sequence). V gave up 6 bases and J gave up 4 bases; unmatched junction bases: 12.

V is TRBV28 and J is TRBJ2-5; a weak D match, TRBD1 (5 bases). The germline V gene encodes CDR1 MDHEN and CDR2 SYDVKM. The CDR3 runs to 14 residues. V was clipped by 5 bases and J by 5 bases, with 15 bases between them. CDR3 DNA sequence: TGTGCCAGCAGTCTAAACCAGGGCCCGGAGACCCAGTACTTC. Its protein is CASSLNQGPETQYF.

The chain joins TRBV7-9 to TRBJ1-1; D is unresolved. V lost 5 bases and J lost 0, with 19 bases in between. Germline V lookup: CDR1 SEHNR, CDR2 FQNEAQ (reference sequence). The CDR3 runs 17 residues. CDR3 bases: TGTGCCAGCAGCCCTGAGTGGCAGGTTTCCATGAACACTGAAGCTTTCTTT. As protein: CASSPEWQVSMNTEAFF.

This chain uses TRBV5-6 with TRBJ1-6; D possibly corresponds to TRBD1 (5 bases). The CDR3 totals 13 residues. V lost 6 bases, J lost 10 bases, and 14 bases lay in between. CDR1 is SGHDT and CDR2 is YYEEEE in the germline V gene. This CDR3 reads CASNPAGHSPLHF. The DNA of the CDR3 is TGTGCCAGCAACCCGGCAGGGCACTCACCCCTCCACTTT.